Reported below is one T cell receptor beta chain. Its antigen is undetermined. The data belong to a study of vaccination and CD4 T cells after COVID-19. Study summary: All convalescent patients were nasal swab PCR positive for SARS-CoV-2; fewer than ten had mild and one severe disease. Four females and six males made up the convalescents, two of whom were Hispanic. With a range of 35 to 161, the median interval from diagnosis to drawing post-COVID samples was around 100 days. Overall study findings and caveats: Among convalescent patients, a median roughly 90% of reactive clones emerged only after vaccination.

V shed 0 bases, J shed 2 bases, and the junction held 8 bases outside the gene matches. CDR1 is ENHRY and CDR2 is SYGVKD in the germline V gene. This CDR3 region has 17 residues. MiXCR, applied by TCRdb to the PCR reads, yields one record per CDR3 protein. The sample consists of 25,000 to 35,000 distinct CDR3 sequences, approximately 49% of them appearing once. Time point of the sample: late sampling 161 to 241 days after vaccination in three convalescent patients. The starting material was CD4+ T cells from blood, obtained about 7 months after SARS-CoV-2 vaccination. This receptor was taken from a human donor who had recovered from COVID-19. V is TRBV10-3 and J is TRBJ2-3; 7 bases match TRBD2. Here the CDR3 DNA reads TGTGCCATCAGTGAGTCTATAGAGCGGGGTTTCACAGATACGCAGTATTTT. Encoded protein: CAISESIERGFTDTQYF.